The clone carrying this T cell receptor (beta chain) was counted at least ten times. Between the trimmed V and J ends, which lost 6 bases and 0 bases, there was a span of 8 bases. Germline V gene sequence: CDR1 SGHAT, CDR2 FQNNGV. This CDR3 region has 13 residues. The source of the sample is a study of blood T cells in healthy people across ages. A sample-barcoded 5' primer and a J-beta primer mix were used in a second PCR of about 7 to 12 cycles. TCRdb passed the 5' RACE reads through MiXCR, listing each CDR3 protein once. Of 790,000 or so distinct CDR3 sequences in the sample, 35% to 50% were seen once.

The specimen was blood. The TCR originated in a man older than 75 in good health. The rearrangement uses TRBV11-2 and TRBJ2-5; no definite D call. CDR3 coding DNA: TGTGCCAGCAGTTTCCAGTACCAAGAGACCCAGTACTTC. It is translated as CASSFQYQETQYF.